This T cell receptor beta chain was recovered during a study of CD8+CD57+ T cells in acquired aplastic anemia (dated by TCRdb to the late 2010s). In the study overall: Extracted DNA from sorted CD4+ and CD8+ cells averaged around 2.9 ug, ranging from roughly 0.17 to 30 ug. For healthy donor samples, the average read count was about 10.8 million for CD4+ cells and approximately 11 million for CD8+ cells.

In this study, sorted CD4+ and CD8+ T cells from the blood of healthy subjects and of severe aplastic anemia patients had their TCR repertoires deep-sequenced. Ficoll-Paque density gradient centrifugation was used to isolate peripheral blood mononuclear cells. Before DNA extraction, CD4+ and CD8+ T cells were sorted by FACS or by magnetic beads. Results the study describes overall, beyond this receptor: No significant difference in CD8+ Simpson's diversity was found between patients and healthy controls (P=0.060). Around 28 CD8+ CDR3 sequences were found to be shared between patients and controls, but these sequences appeared to be highly expressed in patients and within the immunodominant clones of the patients.

Of note for this clonotype: What this receptor recognizes is not known. This may come from a read error, since a much larger clone is one base off.

According to the germline V gene, CDR1 reads KGHDR and CDR2 reads SFDVKD. The CDR3 starts with the cysteine, ends with the phenylalanine, and has 19 residues. The DNA shown is the 57-base CDR3, in frame from base 1. Genomic DNA served as template for TCR beta VDJ combination and CDR3 sequence profiling. An Illumina HiSeq 2000 was the platform used for TCR repertoire sequencing. The study's processing was this. TRBV/TRBJ rearrangement plots, CDR3 size and DJ length profiles, and Simpson's diversity index were used to evaluate the repertoires. The most abundant DNA sequence in the deep sequencing data was defined as the immunodominant clone. CDR3 amino acid sequences were checked for sharing across subjects and were also compared against the VDJdb database and published repertoires. In-frame beta chains were kept once TCRdb had trimmed the public reads at Q25 with fastp and called clones with MiXCR. All rows with the same CDR3 protein become a single entry with the most common DNA and genes. The V and J calls were not made by the authors but by TCRdb's processing. The sample includes 180,000 or so distinct CDR3 sequences, with about 47% observed a single time. The ten largest make up approximately 3% of the sample.

Sequencing input: sorted CD4+, CD8+, or CD8+CD57+ T cells (not recorded which) from PBMCs. The source of this sequence is a human donor in good health. This chain joins TRBV24-1 to TRBJ2-1; 10 bases in between match TRBD2. At the DNA level, the sequence is TGTGCCATCAGTGATTTGGTCCCGGAGCGGGAGGGCTCCTACAATGAGCAGTTCTTC. It translates to CAISDLVPEREGSYNEQFF.